This TCR beta chain was documented in a study of glioma-infiltrating T cells. Study-level points and caveats: Non-neoplastic patients had below-expected tissue-blood divergence, while all gliomas exceeded expectation. Very few CDR3 sequences were shared between tissue and blood.

Turning to this clonotype: Its cognate antigen is unknown.

TCR alpha and beta CDR3 regions were amplified from RNA using iRepertoire nested multiplex PCR. Tissue mRNA or PBMC total RNA, 100-400 ng, went into one-step reverse transcription and amplification. MiXCR, run by TCRdb on the multiplex PCR reads, gives a single entry per CDR3 protein. This table holds over 140,000 distinct CDR3 sequences, about two fifths found once. Deletions cut 8 bases from V and 1 base from J, with 5 bases between. There are 11 residues in the CDR3. In germline, CDR1 is MNHEY, CDR2 SMNVEV (reference sequence). The TCR comes from a human donor with low-grade glioma or glioblastoma, undergoing nonglioma brain surgery, or in good health (not recorded which). The V and J genes are TRBV27 and TRBJ2-5; D not resolved. The sample consisted of glioma tissue, nonneoplastic brain tissue, or PBMCs (not recorded which). DNA for the CDR3: TGTGCCAGCGGATCCCAAGAGACCCAGTACTTC. It encodes CASGSQETQYF.